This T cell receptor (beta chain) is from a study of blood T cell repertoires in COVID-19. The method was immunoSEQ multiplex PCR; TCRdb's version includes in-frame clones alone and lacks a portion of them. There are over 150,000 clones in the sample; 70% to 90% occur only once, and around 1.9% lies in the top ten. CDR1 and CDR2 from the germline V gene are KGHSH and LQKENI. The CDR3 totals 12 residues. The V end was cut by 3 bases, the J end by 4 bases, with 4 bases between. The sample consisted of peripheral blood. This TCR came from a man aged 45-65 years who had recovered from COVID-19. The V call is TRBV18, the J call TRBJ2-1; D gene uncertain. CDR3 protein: CASSPRYNEQFF. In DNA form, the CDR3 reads TGTGCCAGCTCACCTAGATACAATGAGCAGTTCTTC.